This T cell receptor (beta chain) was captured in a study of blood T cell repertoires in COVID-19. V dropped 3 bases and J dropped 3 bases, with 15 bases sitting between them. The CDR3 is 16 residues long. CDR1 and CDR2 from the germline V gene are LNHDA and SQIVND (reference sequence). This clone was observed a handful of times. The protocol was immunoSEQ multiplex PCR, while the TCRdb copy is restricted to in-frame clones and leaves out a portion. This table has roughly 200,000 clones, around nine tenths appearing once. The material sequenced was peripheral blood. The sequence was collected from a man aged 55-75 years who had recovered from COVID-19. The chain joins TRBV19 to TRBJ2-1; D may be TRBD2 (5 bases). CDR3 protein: CASSMGGSPLYNEQFF. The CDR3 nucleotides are TGTGCCAGTAGTATGGGCGGGTCCCCACTCTACAATGAGCAGTTCTTC.